This T cell receptor (beta chain) derives from a study of beta chain features in type 1 diabetes. Study details: Healthy donors, compared against patients, showed similar age, gender and cell yields.

Every bit of the isolated RNA underwent reverse transcription, so sequencing read expressed TCRB transcripts. Sequenced by immunoSEQ multiplex PCR; TCRdb stores in-frame clones only, minus some. The sample lists 330,000 or so clones, 20% occurring once. Study-wide results and limits: HLA influence on TCRB rearrangement stayed unresolved here. TCRB repertoires of naive, central memory and Treg cells appeared more similar among patients than among healthy donors. Moderate but significant shortening of TCRB CDR3s was recorded in all four CD4+ subsets from Type 1 diabetes patients.

Comment on this clone: The antigen is not known.

The germline CDR1 and CDR2 sequences are LGHNA and YSLEER. The germline V and J ends were trimmed by 1 base and 2 bases, with 12 bases remaining between them. The CDR3 consists of 15 residues. The V gene is TRBV4-3, the J gene TRBJ2-7; D might be TRBD2 (6 bases). The TCR comes from a woman aged 18-29 years in good health. Source material: naive CD4+ T cells from blood. The CDR3 nucleotides are TGCGCCAGCAGCCAAGGTCGCGGGGACCCCTACGAGCAGTACTTC. Translated: CASSQGRGDPYEQYF.